This TCR beta chain stems from a study of shared clonotypes between healthy human individuals. Study details: The plates for each donor numbered three CD4 naive, three CD4 memory, two CD8 naive and one CD8 memory. General study results and limits: Some clonotypes were shared by all four sorted-subset donors, while others were not shared. The non-shared ones had lower generation probabilities than the shared ones. The authors sampled blood alone, and tissue repertoires likely differ.

The germline gives CDR1 SEHNR, CDR2 FQNEAQ (reference sequence). With V trimmed by 2 bases and J by 6 bases, 6 bases remained unmatched. The CDR3 consists of 15 residues. Naive CD8 isolation took CD45RO-negative cells positively selected for CCR7 and excluded terminally differentiated effector memory CD45RA+ cells. With regard to this clone: Its cognate antigen is unknown.

The authors distributed each subset's genomic DNA evenly over several immunoSEQ plates. The data were produced by immunoSEQ multiplex PCR, yet TCRdb's version contains in-frame clones alone and is incomplete. The repertoire holds millions of clones, with approximately 94% as singletons. Sequencing was done on a sample of naive CD8+ T cells sorted from blood. This receptor was identified in a young man in good health. The chain combines TRBV7-9 with TRBJ2-2, with TRBD2 matching over 7 bases. The CDR3 sequence is CASSLLAGVPGELFF. The DNA for the CDR3 is TGTGCCAGCAGCTTATTGGCGGGAGTTCCCGGGGAGCTGTTTTTT. Full variable domain (rest looked up from reference TRBV7-9 and TRBJ2-2): DTGVSQNPRHKITKRGQNVTFRCDPISEHNRLYWYRQTLGQGPEFLTYFQNEAQLEKSRLLSDRFSAERPKGSFSTLEIQRTEQGDSAMYLCASSLLAGVPGELFFGEGSRLTVL.